One sample yielded the 3 T cell receptor beta chains listed below, sequenced in a study of blood T cell repertoires in COVID-19 (dated by TCRdb to the early 2020s). To prepare the library, the immunoSEQ multiplex PCR assay was applied. The source is immuneACCESS, and TCRdb retained only in-frame sequences with V and J called. Part of the clones is not carried over; for the studies checked, unresolved V genes explain less than half of this, and the remainder is unexplained. Present in this sample are about 170,000 clones, roughly 90% of which were seen just once. Roughly 11% of the sample is taken by the ten largest. Specimen: peripheral blood. All receptors come from a woman in her sixties or seventies with COVID-19, enrolled during active disease.

The V call is TRBV6-1, the J call TRBJ1-5; a weak D match, TRBD1 (5 bases). The germline V and J ends were trimmed by 7 bases and 1 base, with 14 bases remaining between them. The CDR3 extends over 15 amino acids. Germline V lookup: CDR1 MNHNS, CDR2 SASEGT. The CDR3 region is CASTGGDGSNQPQHF. CDR3 nucleotide sequence: TGTGCCAGCACCGGGGGGGACGGCAGCAATCAGCCCCAGCATTTT.

V usage is TRBV9 and J usage is TRBJ2-1, with D possibly matching TRBD2 (6 bases). V was trimmed by 4 bases and J by 5 bases, leaving 10 bases between them. Germline values: CDR1 SGDLS, CDR2 YYNGEE. The CDR3 has 13 residues. This CDR3 reads CASSPREDNEQFF. CDR3 nucleotide sequence: TGTGCCAGCAGCCCCAGGGAGGACAATGAGCAGTTCTTC.

This chain uses TRBV6-5 with TRBJ1-5; D call uncertain. The length of the CDR3 is 13 residues. Trimming stripped 7 bases from V and 2 bases from J, with 9 bases between. CDR1 MNHEY and CDR2 SVGAGI come from the germline V gene. The CDR3: CASNAGGNQPQHF. CDR3 bases: TGTGCCAGCAACGCAGGCGGCAATCAGCCCCAGCATTTT.